The 19 T cell receptor beta chains in this list originate from one sample, sequenced in a study of early T cells in non-severe SARS-CoV-2 infection. TCRdb redid the calling of the 5' RACE reads with MiXCR, one entry per CDR3 protein. Among roughly 54,000 distinct CDR3 sequences listed, about 8% were seen once. The starting material was whole blood, obtained at baseline. The receptors come from an adult who was a healthcare worker with PCR-confirmed SARS-CoV-2 infection or an uninfected control (not recorded which).

The chain carries TRBV15 and TRBJ2-3; D remains unclear. The CDR3 consists of 16 residues. Germline CDR1 LNHNV, CDR2 YYDKDF (reference sequence). The germline V and J ends were trimmed by 0 bases and 5 bases, with 15 bases remaining between them. CDR3 sequence (DNA): TGTGCCACCAGCAGAGATATAGCCATTGCGGTAGATACGCAGTATTTT. Encoded protein: CATSRDIAIAVDTQYF.

This clonotype was found many times. The V gene is TRBV28, the J gene TRBJ2-7, with 12 positions matching TRBD2. V gave up 4 bases and J gave up 6 bases; unmatched junction bases: 4. CDR1 MDHEN and CDR2 SYDVKM come from the germline V gene. The length of the CDR3 is 14 residues. The CDR3 region is CASSSTSGRPEQYF. CDR3 DNA sequence: TGTGCCAGCAGTTCGACTAGCGGGAGACCCGAGCAGTACTTC.

This clonotype was counted at least ten times. This chain joins TRBV7-2 and TRBJ2-2, with TRBD2 matching over 10 bases. V shed 6 bases, J shed 5 bases, and the junction held 6 bases outside the gene matches. Per the germline V gene, CDR1 is SGHTA and CDR2 is FQGNSA. This CDR3 comprises 15 residues. The CDR3 here is CASRLSGRKTGELFF. The CDR3 DNA reads as TGTGCCAGCAGGCTTAGCGGGAGGAAAACCGGGGAGCTGTTTTTT.

This clonotype was found many times. The V and J genes are TRBV4-2 and TRBJ2-1; TRBD1 or TRBD2 may be the D gene (5 bases each). V shed 0 bases and J shed 9 bases, with 12 bases lying between them. Germline CDR1 LGHNA, CDR2 YNFKEQ. This CDR3 is 14 amino acids long. CDR3 coding DNA: TGTGCCAGCAGCCAAGACTGGGACCTGTCTGAGCAGTTCTTC. Translated, it gives CASSQDWDLSEQFF.

The V and J genes are TRBV7-3 and TRBJ2-3; 8 bases fit TRBD2. V dropped 5 bases and J dropped 2; count of bases not matched to a gene: 3. Germline loops: CDR1 SGHTA, CDR2 FQGTGA. This CDR3 is built from 14 residues. CDR3 in DNA: TGTGCCAGCAGCATAGCGGGGATCACAGATACGCAGTATTTT. This encodes CASSIAGITDTQYF. The full variable domain, with the rest looked up from reference TRBV7-3 and TRBJ2-3, is GAGVSQTPSNKVTEKGKYVELRCDPISGHTALYWYRQSLGQGPEFLIYFQGTGAADDSGLPNDRFFAVRPEGSVSTLKIQRTERGDSAVYLCASSIAGITDTQYFGPGTRLTVL.

The sample holds many counts of this clonotype. The chain combines TRBV20-1 with TRBJ2-1; D gene unclear. With 3 bases removed from V and 1 base from J, the gap between germline ends came to 4 bases. CDR1 and CDR2 from the germline V gene are DFQATT and SNEGSKA (reference sequence). This CDR3 spans 12 amino acids. The CDR3 bases are TGCAGTGCTAGTGGGTCCTACAATGAGCAGTTCTTC. Translated: CSASGSYNEQFF.

This clonotype was observed at least ten times. V and J are TRBV24-1 and TRBJ2-1, with TRBD2 identical over 8 bases. CDR1 KGHDR and CDR2 SFDVKD come from the germline V gene. V lost 4 bases and J lost 9; bases outside the gene matches: 10. The CDR3 covers 15 residues. The CDR3 loop reads CATSDPSGSHSEQFF. The CDR3 nucleotides read TGTGCCACCAGTGACCCTAGCGGGTCACACTCTGAGCAGTTCTTC.

In this sample, this clonotype turned up many times. The chain couples TRBV7-2 to TRBJ1-2, with TRBD1 as a possible D gene (5 bases). Trimming shortened V by 8 bases and J by 1 base, and 14 bases separated the two germline ends. CDR1 SGHTA and CDR2 FQGNSA come from the germline V gene. The CDR3 has 14 residues. The CDR3 loop reads CASGAAGINYGYTF. The CDR3 DNA reads as TGTGCCAGCGGGGCGGCGGGCATTAACTATGGCTACACCTTC. Filled out from reference TRBV7-2 and TRBJ1-2, the complete variable domain reads GAGVSQSPSNKVTEKGKDVELRCDPISGHTALYWYRQSLGQGLEFLIYFQGNSAPDKSGLPSDRFSAERTGGSVSTLTIQRTQQEDSAVYLCASGAAGINYGYTFGSGTRLTVV.

The chain's CDR3 is CASKLRSGLDSPLHF. The CDR3 DNA sequence: TGCGCCAGTAAGCTGCGGTCGGGGCTCGATTCACCCCTCCACTTT. The V and J genes are TRBV5-1 and TRBJ1-6, with D possibly being TRBD1 (5 bases). The germline V and J ends were trimmed by 8 bases and 8 bases, with 20 bases remaining between them. In germline, CDR1 is SGHRS, CDR2 YFSETQ. The CDR3 covers 15 residues.

This clonotype was found a few times. The chain joins TRBV28 to TRBJ1-2; no clear D. The CDR3 extends over 14 amino acids. Trimming pared 5 bases from V and 5 bases from J, leaving 15 bases between. CDR1 is MDHEN, CDR2 SYDVKM, per germline. The DNA of the CDR3 is TGTGCCAGCAGTGGTAACAGAATGGGGTATGGCTACACCTTC. Translated: CASSGNRMGYGYTF.

This clonotype was counted at least ten times. This chain connects TRBV4-1 to TRBJ1-2; D unclear. The CDR3 loop spans 14 amino acids. Trimming left V 6 bases short and J 4 bases short, with 15 bases between. Per germline, CDR1 MGHRA and CDR2 YSYEKL. CDR3 bases: TGCGCCAGCAGGCAAATCGGCGCCCCCTATGGCTACACCTTC. This sequence encodes CASRQIGAPYGYTF.

The V gene is TRBV7-8, the J gene TRBJ2-5; TRBD2 matches at 7 bases. Trimming at V came to 2 bases and at J to 5 bases, leaving 11 bases not matched to a gene. The CDR3 contains 16 residues. The germline gives CDR1 SGHVS, CDR2 FQNEAQ. For the CDR3, the DNA is TGTGCCAGCAGCTTACGGACGGAGCGGGATGGGGAGACCCAGTACTTC. Amino acid sequence: CASSLRTERDGETQYF.

There are many counts of this clonotype. The rearrangement joins TRBV5-4 to TRBJ1-6, with 9 positions matching TRBD1. J was trimmed by 7 bases and V by 4 bases; bases with no gene match: 3. CDR3 size: 14 residues. The germline V gene encodes CDR1 SGHNT and CDR2 YYREEE (reference sequence). The CDR3 spells CASSPDRGNSPLHF. The CDR3 nucleotides are TGTGCCAGCAGCCCTGACAGGGGGAATTCACCCCTCCACTTT.

This clonotype was seen a few times. The rearrangement joins TRBV20-1 to TRBJ2-7; a possible D gene is TRBD2 (6 bases). Trimming left V 5 bases short and J 4 bases short, with 21 bases between. Looked up from germline, CDR1 is DFQATT and CDR2 is SNEGSKA (reference sequence). CDR3 size: 15 residues. CDR3 nucleotide sequence: TGCAGTGCTTCCCCCTTACTAAACGCGGGATACGAGCAGTACTTC. This translates into CSASPLLNAGYEQYF.

The V gene is TRBV6-5, the J gene TRBJ1-2; 9 bases agree with TRBD1. V lost 6 bases, J lost 6 bases, and 5 bases stayed unmatched. Per the germline V gene, CDR1 is MNHEY and CDR2 is SVGAGI. This CDR3 comprises 13 residues. CDR3 DNA sequence: TGTGCCAGCAGACGTACAGGGGGCGATGGCTACACCTTC. Translated: CASRRTGGDGYTF.

This clonotype appeared many times. The J gene is TRBJ2-3, the V gene TRBV7-2; maybe TRBD1 (6 bases). CDR3 length equals 16 residues. From germline, CDR1 is SGHTA and CDR2 FQGNSA. Deletions cut 5 bases from V and 4 bases from J, with 19 bases between. The CDR3 DNA follows: TGTGCCAGCAGCCGCTCCTCCCAAACAGGGTCAGATACGCAGTATTTT. Protein: CASSRSSQTGSDTQYF.

This clonotype was seen a handful of times. The chain links TRBV6-5 to TRBJ1-4; D uncertain. The CDR3 spans 15 residues. Germline assignment: CDR1 MNHEY and CDR2 SVGAGI. The V and J ends lost 5 bases and 0 bases respectively, with 10 bases between them. The CDR3, as DNA: TGTGCCAGCAGTAACACAGTTGCAACTAATGAAAAACTGTTTTTT. Translating gives CASSNTVATNEKLFF.

There are a few counts of this clonotype. The chain links TRBV3-1 to TRBJ2-2; 9 bases are a match to TRBD1. The CDR3 is 16 amino acids. CDR1 is LGHDT and CDR2 is YNNKEL in the germline V gene (reference sequence). J gave up 4 bases and V 4 bases, and 7 bases lay outside the gene matches. CDR3 amino acids: CASSRTGGAGTGELFF. The CDR3 bases are TGTGCCAGCAGCCGTACAGGGGGCGCGGGCACCGGGGAGCTGTTTTTT.

This clonotype was counted a few times. V usage is TRBV5-1 and J usage is TRBJ2-1, with 10 bases fitting TRBD2. J gave up 7 bases and V 1 base, and 5 bases lay outside the gene matches. Germline V gene data show CDR1 as SGHRS and CDR2 as YFSETQ. The CDR3 is 15 residues long. The CDR3 protein is CASSLPTSGTNEQFF. CDR3 DNA: TGCGCCAGCAGCTTGCCAACTAGCGGGACTAATGAGCAGTTCTTC.